This paragraph reports one T cell receptor beta chain. Antigen specificity is unknown. With 3 bases removed from V and 3 bases from J, the gap between germline ends came to 10 bases. Germline CDR1 SGHNT, CDR2 YENEEA. This CDR3 spans 14 amino acids. This entry is derived from a study of T cell repertoires in cytomegalovirus infection. Across the whole study: Recently identified HLA-C-restricted CMV epitopes were among the peptides used.

Study-level results: Accumulated public TCR beta family frequency recognized individuals carrying CMV together with the relevant HLA. There were HLA-C-restricted CMV-specific TCR beta clonotypes dominating the ex vivo response.

TCRdb fed the reads into MiXCR, producing one record per CDR3 protein. Of hundreds of thousands of distinct CDR3 sequences listed, roughly 30% were seen once; the top ten hold more than 12%. The rearrangement joins TRBV11-3 to TRBJ2-3; D unclear. This receptor was identified in a human donor in good health (CMV status not recorded). Some clones in this sample may be carry-over from other donors' samples. The sequenced sample was cultured CD8+ T cells from PBMCs, obtained from culture after CMV antigen stimulation. DNA for the CDR3: TGTGCCAGCAGCTTTCACTATCCTACAGATACGCAGTATTTT. Its translation: CASSFHYPTDTQYF.